Shown below are 23 T cell receptor beta chains from a single sample sequenced in a study of blood T cell repertoires in COVID-19. Method: immunoSEQ multiplex PCR; TCRdb's copy keeps in-frame clones and lacks some. The sample shows fewer than 600,000 clones, 89% of them seen only once. The sample was peripheral blood. The receptors stem from a man in his late teens or twenties with COVID-19, enrolled during active disease.

The chain uses TRBV19 and TRBJ1-4; TRBD1 agrees at 7 bases. The CDR3 runs 14 residues. The ends lost 3 bases at V and 7 bases at J; junction bases unmatched: 5. Per the germline V gene, CDR1 is LNHDA and CDR2 is SQIVND (reference sequence). The CDR3 loop is CASSISGTVEKLFF. The CDR3 bases are TGTGCCAGTAGTATCTCCGGGACAGTTGAAAAACTGTTTTTT.

This clone was seen a single time. CDR3: CASITGSGNTDTQYF. CDR3 coding DNA: TGTGCCAGTATCACGGGGAGCGGGAACACAGATACGCAGTATTTT. The genes are TRBV19 and TRBJ2-3, with TRBD2 identical over 7 bases. The germline V gene encodes CDR1 LNHDA and CDR2 SQIVND (reference sequence). CDR3 length equals 15 residues. V dropped 7 bases and J dropped 2; count of bases not matched to a gene: 9.

This clone was seen just once. The rearrangement links TRBV6-5 to TRBJ2-2; 7 nucleotides agree with TRBD1. Per germline, CDR1 MNHEY and CDR2 SVGAGI. The V gene end was trimmed by 7 bases and the J gene end by 2 bases; junction bases not matched to a gene: 7. The CDR3 is 15 residues long. The CDR3 bases are TGTGCCAGCATGTATAGGGACAGAAACACCGGGGAGCTGTTTTTT. Its translation: CASMYRDRNTGELFF.

The gene calls are TRBV5-5 and TRBJ2-3; 9 bases map to TRBD1. The germline V gene encodes CDR1 SGHKS and CDR2 YYEKEE (reference sequence). The CDR3 runs to 15 residues. V was clipped by 2 bases and J by 6 bases; unmatched bases: 7. The CDR3 region has the DNA TGTGCCAGCAGCTTCCGGGACAGGGTAGCGGATACGCAGTATTTT. Amino acids: CASSFRDRVADTQYF.

The chain's CDR3 is CASKAQGNNEQFF. CDR3 in DNA: TGTGCCAGCAAGGCTCAGGGGAACAATGAGCAGTTCTTC. This chain connects TRBV25-1 to TRBJ2-1, with TRBD1 as a possible D gene (6 bases). The germline V and J ends were trimmed by 7 bases and 5 bases, with 12 bases remaining between them. Germline lookup yields CDR1 MGHDK and CDR2 SYGVNS. This CDR3 is 13 amino acids long.

The chain is built from TRBV6-5 and TRBJ1-2; D remains ambiguous. CDR1 MNHEY and CDR2 SVGAGI come from the germline V gene. Between the trimmed V and J ends, which lost 5 bases and 3 bases, there was a span of 16 bases. The CDR3 is 15 residues long. As DNA, the CDR3 is TGTGCCAGCAGTCCCCGGAGGTCCTACGACTATGGCTACACCTTC. Amino acid sequence: CASSPRRSYDYGYTF.

The chain combines TRBV21-1 with TRBJ2-7; the table's D call, TRBD1, was not checked against the DNA. TRBV21-1 is shown as a pseudogene. The CDR3 has 11 amino acids. The CDR3: CASPVPYEQYF. DNA for the CDR3: TGTGCCAGCCCAGTCCCCTACGAGCAGTACTTC.

The V gene is TRBV6-1, the J gene TRBJ2-2, with D possibly TRBD2 on 5 matching bases. From germline, CDR1 is MNHNS and CDR2 SASEGT. V was pared by 3 bases and J by 1 base, with 9 bases between. This CDR3 spans 15 amino acids. The CDR3 here is CASSDAGGNTGELFF. CDR3 in DNA: TGTGCCAGCAGTGACGCGGGTGGGAACACCGGGGAGCTGTTTTTT.

V gene TRBV3-1 (or the pseudogene TRBV3-2) combines with J gene TRBJ2-7; TRBD2 aligns across 7 bases. The CDR3 runs 14 residues. V shed 1 base and J 5 bases; nucleotides not matched to a gene: 5. Germline V lookup: CDR1 LGHDT, CDR2 YNNKEL (reference sequence). CDR3 DNA sequence: TGTGCCAGCAGCCAAGCCCTTACTAGCGACGAGCAGTACTTC. It encodes CASSQALTSDEQYF.

V usage is TRBV6-5 and J usage is TRBJ2-1, with a possible D match to TRBD2 (5 bases). Germline V CDR1 and CDR2: MNHEY, SVGAGI. The CDR3 runs 16 residues. V shed 1 base and J shed 10 bases, with 20 bases lying between them. The CDR3 protein is CASSYYGRGSLYEQFF. For the CDR3, the DNA is TGTGCCAGCAGTTACTACGGACGGGGTTCTCTCTACGAGCAGTTCTTC.

This clone was detected only a few times. The J gene is TRBJ1-2, the V gene TRBV7-9, with D possibly matching TRBD1 (6 bases). CDR1 SEHNR and CDR2 FQNEAQ come from the germline V gene (reference sequence). This CDR3 has 14 amino acids. The V gene lost 2 bases and the J gene lost 4 bases, with 11 bases spanning the gap. CDR3 protein: CASSLSGTTYGYTF. CDR3 sequence (DNA): TGTGCCAGCAGCTTATCCGGGACAACCTATGGCTACACCTTC.

The rearrangement links TRBV2 to TRBJ2-1; 9 bases are shared with TRBD1. V shed 6 bases, J shed 8 bases, and the junction held 8 bases outside the gene matches. This CDR3 has 14 amino acids. Germline values: CDR1 SNHLY, CDR2 FYNNEI. For the CDR3, the DNA is TGTGCCAGCAGCCGGGACAGGGTCCCCGATGAGCAGTTCTTC. Its protein is CASSRDRVPDEQFF.

V is TRBV21-1 and J is TRBJ2-3; no check of the table's D call, TRBD1, against the DNA was made. TRBV21-1 has pseudogene status. The CDR3 loop spans 17 amino acids. The CDR3 loop is CAGGTGNETSEGHPQYF. DNA for the CDR3: TGTGCCGGCGGGACAGGGAATGAGACTAGCGAGGGGCACCCGCAGTATTTT.

The genes are TRBV2 and TRBJ2-5; possibly TRBD2 for D (6 bases). Germline V gene lookup returns CDR1 SNHLY and CDR2 FYNNEI. V lost 7 bases and J 4 bases, leaving 13 bases between the germline ends. This CDR3 has 13 residues. CDR3 coding DNA: TGTGCCAGCAACCCAGGAGGGTTAGAGACCCAGTACTTC. Its protein product is CASNPGGLETQYF.

The chain employs TRBV7-9 and TRBJ2-2; 9 bases line up with TRBD2. Germline V gene lookup returns CDR1 SEHNR and CDR2 FQNEAQ (reference sequence). The junction had 13 bases not matched to a gene; V was cut back by 4 bases and J by 4 bases. This CDR3 has 18 amino acids. The DNA of the CDR3 is TGTGCCAGCAGCTCCCGGACTAGCGATCCCAACCCCACCGGGGAGCTGTTTTTT. This encodes CASSSRTSDPNPTGELFF.

The chain carries TRBV19 and TRBJ2-1; no clear D. Germline V gene lookup returns CDR1 LNHDA and CDR2 SQIVND (reference sequence). The length of the CDR3 is 15 residues. The V gene lost 1 base and the J gene lost 0 bases, with 7 bases spanning the gap. In nucleotides, the CDR3 is TGTGCCAGTAGTATAGTGCCGAGCTCCTACAATGAGCAGTTCTTC. Protein sequence: CASSIVPSSYNEQFF.

This clone was counted only a few times. V usage is TRBV27 and J usage is TRBJ2-7; D is undetermined. The CDR3 length is 13 residues. The V end was cut by 4 bases, the J end by 2 bases, with 9 bases between. The germline CDR1 and CDR2 sequences are MNHEY and SMNVEV (reference sequence). This CDR3 reads CASSYSSTYEQYF. In DNA, the CDR3 is TGTGCCAGCAGTTACAGTTCCACCTACGAGCAGTACTTC.

The rearrangement uses TRBV7-9 and TRBJ2-1; possibly TRBD2 for D (6 bases). From germline, CDR1 is SEHNR and CDR2 FQNEAQ (reference sequence). The CDR3 is 16 residues long. Deletions cut 1 base from V and 2 bases from J, with 12 bases between. Written as DNA, the CDR3 is TGTGCCAGCAGCTTAGTGGGGACGGGGGCCTACAATGAGCAGTTCTTC. This encodes CASSLVGTGAYNEQFF.

This chain joins TRBV28 and TRBJ2-7, with TRBD1 matching over 8 bases. The CDR3 is 12 residues long. Germline V gene data show CDR1 as MDHEN and CDR2 as SYDVKM. V was clipped by 11 bases and J by 3 bases; unmatched bases: 6. The CDR3 region has the DNA TGTGCCGGACAGGGAGCGGGCTACGAGCAGTACTTC. Its translation is CAGQGAGYEQYF. The variable domain in full, with the rest retrieved from reference TRBV28 and TRBJ2-7, is DVKVTQSSRYLVKRTGEKVFLECVQDMDHENMFWYRQDPGLGLRLIYFSYDVKMKEKGDIPEGYSVSREKKERFSLILESASTNQTSMYLCAGQGAGYEQYFGPGTRLTVT.

This clone has just one count. The chain combines TRBV19 with TRBJ1-4; 7 nucleotides line up with TRBD1. CDR3 size: 17 residues. J gave up 6 bases and V 1 base, and 11 bases lay outside the gene matches. Looked up from germline, CDR1 is LNHDA and CDR2 is SQIVND (reference sequence). CDR3 sequence reads: CASSIAPDRVADEKLFF. The CDR3 DNA is TGTGCCAGTAGTATAGCCCCCGACAGGGTCGCTGATGAAAAACTGTTTTTT.

The genes are TRBV7-9 and TRBJ2-1; 7 nucleotides align to TRBD2. After removal of 5 bases from V and 0 bases from J, the junction contained 7 bases not matched to a gene. This CDR3 has 16 amino acids. Germline V gives CDR1 SEHNR, CDR2 FQNEAQ (reference sequence). The CDR3 DNA sequence: TGTGCCAGCAGCCTAGACGGCGGGGGCTCCTACAATGAGCAGTTCTTC. Translated, it gives CASSLDGGGSYNEQFF.

This clone was detected a few times. This CDR3 reads CASSETGTGYGYTF. CDR3 nucleotides: TGTGCCAGCAGTGAAACCGGGACAGGCTATGGCTACACCTTC. The chain uses TRBV6-1 and TRBJ1-2; 8 nucleotides agree with TRBD1. CDR3 size: 14 residues. CDR1 and CDR2 from the germline V gene are MNHNS and SASEGT. After removal of 2 bases from V and 4 bases from J, the junction contained 3 bases not matched to a gene.

In DNA form, the CDR3 reads TGTGCCAGCAGCCGCGACAGGGCGGCTGGAAACACCATATATTTT. Amino acids: CASSRDRAAGNTIYF. The chain employs TRBV6-5 and TRBJ1-3; 7 nucleotides agree with TRBD1. This CDR3 has 15 amino acids. Trimming removed 6 bases from V and 2 bases from J; junction bases left unmatched: 7. Germline V gene lookup returns CDR1 MNHEY and CDR2 SVGAGI.